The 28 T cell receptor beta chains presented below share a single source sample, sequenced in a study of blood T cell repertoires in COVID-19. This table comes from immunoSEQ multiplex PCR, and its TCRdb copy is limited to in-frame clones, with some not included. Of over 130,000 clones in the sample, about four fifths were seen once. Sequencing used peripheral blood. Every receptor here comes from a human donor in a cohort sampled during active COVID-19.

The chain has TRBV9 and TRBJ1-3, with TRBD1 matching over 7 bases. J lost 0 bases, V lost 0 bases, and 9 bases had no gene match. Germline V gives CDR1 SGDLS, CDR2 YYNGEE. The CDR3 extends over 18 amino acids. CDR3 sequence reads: CASSVGGGGGFSGNTIYF. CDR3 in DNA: TGTGCCAGCAGCGTAGGTGGCGGAGGGGGCTTCTCTGGAAACACCATATATTTT.

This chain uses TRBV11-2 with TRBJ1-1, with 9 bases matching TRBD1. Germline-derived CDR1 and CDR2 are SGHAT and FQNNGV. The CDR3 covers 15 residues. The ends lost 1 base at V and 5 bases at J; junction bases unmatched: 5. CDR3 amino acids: CASSLGGQGMTEAFF. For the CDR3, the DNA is TGTGCCAGCAGCTTAGGGGGACAGGGAATGACTGAAGCTTTCTTT. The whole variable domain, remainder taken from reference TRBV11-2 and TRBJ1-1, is EAGVAQSPRYKIIEKRQSVAFWCNPISGHATLYWYQQILGQGPKLLIQFQNNGVVDDSQLPKDRFSAERLKGVDSTLKIQPAKLEDSAVYLCASSLGGQGMTEAFFGQGTRLTVV.

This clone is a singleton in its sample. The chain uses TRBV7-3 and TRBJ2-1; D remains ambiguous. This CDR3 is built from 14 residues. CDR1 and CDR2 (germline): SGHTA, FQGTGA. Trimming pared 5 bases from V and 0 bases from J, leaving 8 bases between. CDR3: CASSQDSSYNEQFF. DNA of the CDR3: TGTGCCAGCAGCCAAGATAGCTCCTACAATGAGCAGTTCTTC.

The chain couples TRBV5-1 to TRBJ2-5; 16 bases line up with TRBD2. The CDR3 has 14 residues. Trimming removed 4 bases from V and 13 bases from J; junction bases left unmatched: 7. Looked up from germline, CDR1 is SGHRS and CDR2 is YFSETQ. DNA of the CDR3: TGCGCCAGCAGCCTCGGGACTAGCGGGGGGGTCTGGTACTTC. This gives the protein CASSLGTSGGVWYF.

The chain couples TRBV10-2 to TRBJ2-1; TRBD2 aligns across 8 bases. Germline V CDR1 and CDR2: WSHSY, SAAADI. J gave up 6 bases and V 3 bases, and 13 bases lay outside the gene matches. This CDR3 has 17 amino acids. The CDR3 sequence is CASSDGTRLSRGNEQFF. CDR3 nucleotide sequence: TGCGCCAGCAGTGATGGGACTAGGCTTTCTCGTGGCAATGAGCAGTTCTTC.

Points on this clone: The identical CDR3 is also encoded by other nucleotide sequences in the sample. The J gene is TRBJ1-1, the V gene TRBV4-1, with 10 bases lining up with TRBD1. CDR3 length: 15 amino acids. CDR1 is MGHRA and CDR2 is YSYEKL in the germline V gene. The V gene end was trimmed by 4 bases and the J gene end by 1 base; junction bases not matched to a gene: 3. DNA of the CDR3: TGCGCCAGCAGCCCGGACAGGGGGTCGAACACTGAAGCTTTCTTT. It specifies CASSPDRGSNTEAFF.

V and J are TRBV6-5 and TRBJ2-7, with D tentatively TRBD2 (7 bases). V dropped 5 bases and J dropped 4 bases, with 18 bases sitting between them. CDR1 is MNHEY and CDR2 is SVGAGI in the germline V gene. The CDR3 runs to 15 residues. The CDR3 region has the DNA TGTGCCAGCAGTAATGAAAGGGGGGGCCCGTACGAGCAGTACTTC. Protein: CASSNERGGPYEQYF.

The CDR3 DNA sequence: TGCAGCGTTGGCAGGGAATTCGGCACAGATACGCAGTATTTT. This encodes CSVGREFGTDTQYF. The rearrangement joins TRBV29-1 to TRBJ2-3; TRBD1 is a possible D gene (5 bases). There are 14 residues in the CDR3. Looked up from germline, CDR1 is SQVTM and CDR2 is ANQGSEA. V lost 4 bases and J lost 1, with 12 bases in between.

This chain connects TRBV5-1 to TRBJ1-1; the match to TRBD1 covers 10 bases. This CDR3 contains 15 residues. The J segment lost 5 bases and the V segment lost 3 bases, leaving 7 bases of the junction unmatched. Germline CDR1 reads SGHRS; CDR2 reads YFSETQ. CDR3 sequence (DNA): TGCGCCAGCAGCTCATTACGACAGGGGGCTACTGAAGCTTTCTTT. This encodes CASSSLRQGATEAFF.

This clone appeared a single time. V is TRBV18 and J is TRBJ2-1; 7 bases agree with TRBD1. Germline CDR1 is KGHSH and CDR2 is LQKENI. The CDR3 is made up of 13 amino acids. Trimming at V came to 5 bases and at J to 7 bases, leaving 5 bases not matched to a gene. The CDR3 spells CASSGQAVNEQFF. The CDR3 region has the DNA TGTGCCAGCTCAGGACAGGCGGTTAATGAGCAGTTCTTC.

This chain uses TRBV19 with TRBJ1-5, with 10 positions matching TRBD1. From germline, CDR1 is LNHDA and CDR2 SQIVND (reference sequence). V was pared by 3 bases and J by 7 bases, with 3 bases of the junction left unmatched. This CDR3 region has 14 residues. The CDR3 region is CASSMTGGWQPQHF. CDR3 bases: TGTGCCAGTAGTATGACAGGGGGCTGGCAGCCCCAGCATTTT.

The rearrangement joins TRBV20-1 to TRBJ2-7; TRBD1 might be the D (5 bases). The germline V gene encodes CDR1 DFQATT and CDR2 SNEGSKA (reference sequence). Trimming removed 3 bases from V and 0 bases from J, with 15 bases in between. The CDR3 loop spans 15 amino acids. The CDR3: CSASRGYLSSYEQYF. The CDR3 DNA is TGCAGTGCTAGTAGGGGCTATCTGAGCTCCTACGAGCAGTACTTC.

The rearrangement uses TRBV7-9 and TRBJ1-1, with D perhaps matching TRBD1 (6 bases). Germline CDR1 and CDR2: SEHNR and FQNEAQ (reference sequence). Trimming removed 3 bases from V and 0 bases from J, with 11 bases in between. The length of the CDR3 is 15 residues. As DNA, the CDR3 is TGTGCCAGCAGCTTTTCGACAGGAGTGAACACTGAAGCTTTCTTT. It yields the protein CASSFSTGVNTEAFF.

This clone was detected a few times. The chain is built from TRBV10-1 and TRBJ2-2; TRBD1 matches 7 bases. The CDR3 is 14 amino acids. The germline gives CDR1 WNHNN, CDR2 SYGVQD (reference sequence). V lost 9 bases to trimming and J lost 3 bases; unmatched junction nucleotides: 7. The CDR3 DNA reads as TGCGCCAGGTCCGGGACAGACTACACCGGGGAGCTGTTTTTT. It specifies CARSGTDYTGELFF.

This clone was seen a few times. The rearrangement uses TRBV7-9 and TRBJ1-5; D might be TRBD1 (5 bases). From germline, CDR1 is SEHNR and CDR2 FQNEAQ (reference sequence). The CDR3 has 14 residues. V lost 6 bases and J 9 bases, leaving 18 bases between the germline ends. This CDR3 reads CASSYGHTRAPQHF. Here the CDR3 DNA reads TGTGCCAGCAGTTACGGACACACCAGAGCGCCCCAGCATTTT.

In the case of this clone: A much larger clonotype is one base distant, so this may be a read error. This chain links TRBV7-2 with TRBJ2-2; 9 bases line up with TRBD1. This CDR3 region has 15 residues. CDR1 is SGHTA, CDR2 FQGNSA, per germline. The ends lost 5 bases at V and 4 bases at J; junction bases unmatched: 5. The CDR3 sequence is CASSPGQGFTGELFF. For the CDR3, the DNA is TGTGCCAGCAGCCCCGGACAGGGGTTCACCGGGGAGCTGTTTTTT.

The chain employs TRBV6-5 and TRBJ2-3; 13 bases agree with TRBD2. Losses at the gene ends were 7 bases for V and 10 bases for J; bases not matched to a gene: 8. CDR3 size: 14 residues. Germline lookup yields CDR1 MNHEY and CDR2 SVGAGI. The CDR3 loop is CASNRLAGGSSQYF. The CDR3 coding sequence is TGTGCCAGCAACCGACTAGCGGGGGGTTCATCGCAGTATTTT.

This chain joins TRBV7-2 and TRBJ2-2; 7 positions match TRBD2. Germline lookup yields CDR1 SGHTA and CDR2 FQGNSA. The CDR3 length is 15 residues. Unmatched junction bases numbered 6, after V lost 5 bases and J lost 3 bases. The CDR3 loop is CASSPSGTHTGELFF. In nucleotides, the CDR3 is TGTGCCAGCAGCCCCAGCGGGACGCACACCGGGGAGCTGTTTTTT.

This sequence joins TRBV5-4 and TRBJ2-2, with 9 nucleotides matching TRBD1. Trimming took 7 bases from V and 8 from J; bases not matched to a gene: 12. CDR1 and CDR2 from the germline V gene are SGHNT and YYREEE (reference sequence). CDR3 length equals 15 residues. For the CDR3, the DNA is TGTGCCAGCTGGAAAGGGGGGACAGGGCCTGGGGAGCTGTTTTTT. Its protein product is CASWKGGTGPGELFF.

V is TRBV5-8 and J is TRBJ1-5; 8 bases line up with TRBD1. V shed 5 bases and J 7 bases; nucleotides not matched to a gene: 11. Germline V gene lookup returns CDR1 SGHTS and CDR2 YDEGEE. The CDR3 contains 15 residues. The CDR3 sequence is CASRVTGTGVQPQHF. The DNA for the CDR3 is TGTGCCAGCAGGGTTACCGGGACAGGAGTACAGCCCCAGCATTTT.

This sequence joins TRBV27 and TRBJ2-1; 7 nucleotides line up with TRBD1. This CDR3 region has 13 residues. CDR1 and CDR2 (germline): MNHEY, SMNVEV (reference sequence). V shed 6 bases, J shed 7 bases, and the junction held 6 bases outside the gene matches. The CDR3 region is CASRRQGRNEQFF. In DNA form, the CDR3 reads TGTGCCAGCAGGAGACAGGGTAGAAATGAGCAGTTCTTC.

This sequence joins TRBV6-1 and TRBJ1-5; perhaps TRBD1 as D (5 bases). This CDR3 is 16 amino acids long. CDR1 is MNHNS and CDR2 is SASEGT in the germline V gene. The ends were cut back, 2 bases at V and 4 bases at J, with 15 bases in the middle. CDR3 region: CASSELKGATNQPQHF. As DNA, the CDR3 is TGTGCCAGCAGTGAACTTAAAGGGGCGACAAATCAGCCCCAGCATTTT.

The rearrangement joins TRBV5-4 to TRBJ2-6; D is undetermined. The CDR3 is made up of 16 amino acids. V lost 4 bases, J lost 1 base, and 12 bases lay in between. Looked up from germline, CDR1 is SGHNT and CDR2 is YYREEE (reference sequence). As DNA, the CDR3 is TGTGCCAGCAGCCGCGGCTCGCCTTCTGGGGCCAACGTCCTGACTTTC. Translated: CASSRGSPSGANVLTF. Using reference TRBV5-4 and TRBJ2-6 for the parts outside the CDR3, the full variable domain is ETGVTQSPTHLIKTRGQQVTLRCSSQSGHNTVSWYQQALGQGPQFIFQYYREEENGRGNFPPRFSGLQFPNYSSELNVNALELDDSALYLCASSRGSPSGANVLTFGAGSRLTVL.

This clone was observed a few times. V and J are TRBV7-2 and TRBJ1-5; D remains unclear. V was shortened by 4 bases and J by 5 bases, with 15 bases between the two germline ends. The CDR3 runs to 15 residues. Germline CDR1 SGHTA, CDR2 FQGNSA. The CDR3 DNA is TGTGCCAGCAGCTCTGGTAGAGGCTCAGATCAGCCCCAGCATTTT. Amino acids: CASSSGRGSDQPQHF.

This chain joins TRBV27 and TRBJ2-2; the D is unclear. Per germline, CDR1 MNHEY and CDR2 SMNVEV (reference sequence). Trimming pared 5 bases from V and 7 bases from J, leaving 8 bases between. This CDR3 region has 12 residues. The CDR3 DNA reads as TGTGCCAGCAGTACTATCGGCGGGGAGCTGTTTTTT. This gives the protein CASSTIGGELFF.

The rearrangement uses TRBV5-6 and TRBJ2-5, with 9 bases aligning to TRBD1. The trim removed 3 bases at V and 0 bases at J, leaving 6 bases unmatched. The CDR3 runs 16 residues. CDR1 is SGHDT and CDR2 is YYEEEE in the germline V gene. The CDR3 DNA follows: TGTGCCAGCAGCTGGGCCGGGACAGGGTACCAAGAGACCCAGTACTTC. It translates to CASSWAGTGYQETQYF.

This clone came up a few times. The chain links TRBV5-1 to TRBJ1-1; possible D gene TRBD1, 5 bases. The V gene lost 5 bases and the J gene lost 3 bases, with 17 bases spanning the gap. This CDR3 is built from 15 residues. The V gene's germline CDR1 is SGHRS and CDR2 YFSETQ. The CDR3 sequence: CASSSEGPRDTEAFF. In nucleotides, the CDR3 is TGCGCCAGCAGTTCGGAGGGGCCGCGGGACACTGAAGCTTTCTTT.

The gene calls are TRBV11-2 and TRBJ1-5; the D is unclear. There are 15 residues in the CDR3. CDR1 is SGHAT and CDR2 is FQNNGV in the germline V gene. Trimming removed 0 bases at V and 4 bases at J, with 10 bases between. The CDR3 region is CASSLDGQVNQPQHF. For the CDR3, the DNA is TGTGCCAGCAGCTTAGATGGCCAGGTTAATCAGCCCCAGCATTTT.